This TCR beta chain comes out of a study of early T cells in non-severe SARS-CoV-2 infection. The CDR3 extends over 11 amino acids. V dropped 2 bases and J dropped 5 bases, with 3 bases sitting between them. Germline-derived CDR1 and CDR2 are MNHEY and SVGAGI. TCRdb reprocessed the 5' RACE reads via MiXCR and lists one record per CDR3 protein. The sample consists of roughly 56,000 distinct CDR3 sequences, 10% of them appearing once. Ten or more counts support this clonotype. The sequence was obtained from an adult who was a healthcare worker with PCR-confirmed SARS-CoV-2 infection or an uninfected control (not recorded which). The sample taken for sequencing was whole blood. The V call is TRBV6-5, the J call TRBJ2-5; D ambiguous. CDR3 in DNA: TGTGCCAGCAGTTACGCGGAGACCCAGTACTTC. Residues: CASSYAETQYF.